Presented here are 12 T cell receptor beta chains from one specimen sequenced in a study of response to subunit inactivated influenza vaccine. TCRdb called the RT-PCR reads again in MiXCR, with one record for every CDR3 protein. The table lists hundreds of thousands of distinct CDR3 sequences, roughly 14% of them singletons. This sample comprised PBMCs from blood, obtained approximately 12 days after vaccination. These receptors were obtained from a man aged 50 to 60 who received an inactivated influenza vaccine.

This clonotype showed up just a few times. V gene TRBV4-3 combines with J gene TRBJ2-3; D unclear. CDR1 is LGHNA and CDR2 is YSLEER in the germline V gene. The CDR3 is 18 amino acids. Trimming removed 1 base from V and 0 bases from J, with 17 bases in between. As DNA, the CDR3 is TGCGCCAGCAGCCAAGCCCTTCGGAGATTAACTAGCACAGATACGCAGTATTTT. Residues: CASSQALRRLTSTDTQYF.

This clonotype showed up many times. CDR3 region: CASSLLVGNTEAFF. As DNA, the CDR3 is TGTGCCAGCAGCTTACTGGTGGGGAACACTGAAGCTTTCTTT. The chain combines TRBV7-2 with TRBJ1-1; no definite D call. CDR1 and CDR2 from the germline V gene are SGHTA and FQGNSA. Trimming stripped 2 bases from V and 1 base from J, with 8 bases between. CDR3 size: 14 residues. Filled out from reference TRBV7-2 and TRBJ1-1, the complete variable domain reads GAGVSQSPSNKVTEKGKDVELRCDPISGHTALYWYRQSLGQGLEFLIYFQGNSAPDKSGLPSDRFSAERTGGSVSTLTIQRTQQEDSAVYLCASSLLVGNTEAFFGQGTRLTVV.

This clonotype came up many times. CDR3 in amino acids: CAWSLAEPAGELFF. CDR3 nucleotides: TGTGCCTGGAGTCTAGCGGAACCGGCCGGGGAGCTGTTTTTT. This rearrangement joins TRBV30 to TRBJ2-2, with TRBD2 matching 7 bases. Germline V CDR1 and CDR2: GTSNPN, SVGIG (reference sequence). The CDR3 totals 14 residues. Trimming cost V 2 bases and J 6 bases; bases outside gene matches: 6.

The V gene is TRBV7-6, the J gene TRBJ2-1; 10 nucleotides align to TRBD2. Trimming cost V 4 bases and J 4 bases; bases outside gene matches: 7. CDR1 is SGHVS and CDR2 is FNYEAQ in the germline V gene. This CDR3 region has 16 residues. CDR3 bases: TGTGCCAGCAGCTCGGAAAGCGGGAGGGCGTACAATGAGCAGTTCTTC. It is translated as CASSSESGRAYNEQFF.

The V and J genes are TRBV6-2 or TRBV6-3 and TRBJ2-2; weak D call: TRBD2 (6 bases). The germline V gene has CDR1 MNHEY and CDR2 SVGEGT. The CDR3 is made up of 15 amino acids. V lost 6 bases, J lost 5 bases, and 16 bases lay in between. CDR3 region: CASSDGGRGTGELFF. The CDR3 coding sequence is TGTGCCAGCAGCGACGGGGGACGGGGAACCGGGGAGCTGTTTTTT.

The V call is TRBV7-8, the J call TRBJ2-5; no clear D. This CDR3 is built from 12 residues. The germline V gene has CDR1 SGHVS and CDR2 FQNEAQ. V shed 7 bases and J shed 5 bases, with 11 bases lying between them. CDR3 DNA sequence: TGTGCCAGCAACCAATACTGGGAGACCCAGTACTTC. It translates to CASNQYWETQYF. Based on the CDR3 plus reference TRBV7-8 and TRBJ2-5, the full variable domain is GAGVSQSPRYKVAKRGQDVALRCDPISGHVSLFWYQQALGQGPEFLTYFQNEAQLDKSGLPSDRFFAERPEGSVSTLKIQRTQQEDSAVYLCASNQYWETQYFGPGTRLLVL.

The sample holds many counts of this clonotype. The rearrangement links TRBV12-3 or TRBV12-4 to TRBJ1-5, with 7 positions matching TRBD1. The trim removed 6 bases at V and 3 bases at J, leaving 5 bases unmatched. The CDR3 sequence is 14 residues long. CDR3 nucleotide sequence: TGTGCCAGCAGCCAGGGACAGCCCAATCAGCCCCAGCATTTT. The encoded protein is CASSQGQPNQPQHF.

The chain carries TRBV4-1 and TRBJ1-4; possible D gene TRBD1, 6 bases. The length of the CDR3 is 15 residues. The ends were cut back, 2 bases at V and 7 bases at J, with 14 bases in the middle. Germline V lookup: CDR1 MGHRA, CDR2 YSYEKL. The CDR3 DNA is TGCGCCAGCAGCCAAATCGGGACATGGGCTGAAAAACTGTTTTTT. Residues: CASSQIGTWAEKLFF.

The chain couples TRBV4-3 to TRBJ2-2; D call uncertain. Trimming took off 0 bases at V and 7 bases at J, with 12 bases between the two ends. Looked up from germline, CDR1 is LGHNA and CDR2 is YSLEER. The CDR3 is 15 amino acids. In DNA form, the CDR3 reads TGCGCCAGCAGCCAAGATAGGCTTTCAGGCGGGGAGCTGTTTTTT. It codes for CASSQDRLSGGELFF.

The genes are TRBV7-6 and TRBJ2-7; the match to TRBD1 covers 7 bases. This CDR3 spans 16 amino acids. Germline V lookup: CDR1 SGHVS, CDR2 FNYEAQ. V shed 5 bases and J 5 bases; nucleotides not matched to a gene: 15. The CDR3 region has the DNA TGTGCCAGCAGCCCCCGACCCGGGACAGCTGGGGACGAGCAGTACTTC. Translating gives CASSPRPGTAGDEQYF.

This clonotype was detected a few times. The V gene is TRBV2, the J gene TRBJ2-2, with D hard to call. The germline V and J ends were trimmed by 2 bases and 5 bases, with 9 bases remaining between them. The CDR3 sequence is 14 residues long. Germline V gene data show CDR1 as SNHLY and CDR2 as FYNNEI. The CDR3 reads CASSEYPSTGELFF. CDR3 nucleotides: TGTGCCAGCAGTGAATATCCGAGTACCGGGGAGCTGTTTTTT.

This clonotype was counted a few times. V is TRBV7-2 and J is TRBJ1-1, with 8 positions matching TRBD1. Germline CDR1 SGHTA, CDR2 FQGNSA. Trimming cost V 4 bases and J 4 bases; bases outside gene matches: 8. CDR3 length: 15 residues. The CDR3 spells CASSSRTGLGTEAFF. DNA for the CDR3: TGTGCCAGCAGCTCGAGGACAGGGTTAGGCACTGAAGCTTTCTTT.